This T cell receptor (beta chain) emerged from a study of T cell responses to AZD1222 COVID-19 vaccine. Notes on the study in general: Reportedly, close to half of spike-specific TCRs are directed against unmutated variant regions. Only after the peak T cell response were repertoires sampled. AZD1222 recipients seropositive at baseline numbered only six or seven.

Of note for this clone: Its antigen is not identified.

Profiled with immunoSEQ multiplex PCR; TCRdb holds only in-frame clones, not every one. Of roughly 150,000 clones listed, more than 85% are singletons. The CDR3 has 18 residues. Germline V CDR1 and CDR2: MDHEN, SYDVKM. The V end lost 6 bases, the J end lost 7 bases, and 25 bases lay between the germline ends. This receptor was taken from an adult in good health. The chain couples TRBV28 to TRBJ1-6; D call uncertain. Sequenced material: peripheral blood, taken on day 0 of AZD1222 vaccination. The CDR3 loop reads CASRPLPGPVGVNSPLHF. The DNA of the CDR3 is TGTGCCAGCAGACCCCTCCCTGGGCCCGTTGGAGTAAATTCACCCCTCCACTTT.